This T cell receptor (beta chain) was documented in a study of T cells after somatic rescue of genetic block. Profiled with immunoSEQ multiplex PCR; TCRdb holds only in-frame clones, not every one. Of 14,000 to 15,000 clones in the sample, around three quarters were seen once. The CDR3 is 16 residues long. CDR1 is LNHDA, CDR2 SQIVND, per germline (reference sequence). V was pared by 3 bases and J by 0 bases, with 12 bases between. This chain joins TRBV19 and TRBJ2-1; D unclear. The receptor's source is a boy between 5 and 17 years old. The sample consisted of peripheral blood mononuclear cells (PBMCs). The DNA of the CDR3 is TGTGCCAGTAGTATGCTCAGGTCGAGCTCCTACAATGAGCAGTTCTTC. Protein sequence: CASSMLRSSSYNEQFF.